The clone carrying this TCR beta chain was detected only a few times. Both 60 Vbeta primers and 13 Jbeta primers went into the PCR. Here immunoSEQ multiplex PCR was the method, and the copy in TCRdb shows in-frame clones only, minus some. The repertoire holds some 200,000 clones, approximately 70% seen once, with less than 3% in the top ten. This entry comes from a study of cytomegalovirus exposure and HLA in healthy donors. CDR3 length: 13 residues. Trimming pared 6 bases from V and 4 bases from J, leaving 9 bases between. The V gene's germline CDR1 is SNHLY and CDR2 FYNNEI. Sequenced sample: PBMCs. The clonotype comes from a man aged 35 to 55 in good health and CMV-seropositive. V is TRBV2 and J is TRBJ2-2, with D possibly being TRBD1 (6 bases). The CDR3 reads CASRGASTGELFF. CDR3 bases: TGTGCCAGCAGGGGGGCCTCCACCGGGGAGCTGTTTTTT.